In this sample, the clone carrying this TCR beta chain turned up many times. Its antigen is still unknown. What was sequenced were expressed TCRB transcripts, since all of the isolated RNA had been reverse transcribed. Repertoires were generated with immunoSEQ multiplex PCR, while TCRdb's copy carries only in-frame clones and drops some. The data contain 150,000 or so clones, around a tenth of them singletons. The data were taken from a study of beta chain features in type 1 diabetes. Study-level findings and limits: The analysis here could not establish whether HLA type shapes TCRB rearrangement.

Sequenced material: central memory CD4+ T cells from blood. The TCR sequence derives from a man aged 18 to 29 in good health.

The CDR3 DNA follows: TGTGCCAGTGGCGGGGGCTATGGCTACACCTTC. As protein: CASGGGYGYTF. The chain couples TRBV7-9 to TRBJ1-2, with a tentative D call TRBD1 (5 bases). The CDR3 covers 11 residues. The V gene's germline CDR1 is SEHNR and CDR2 FQNEAQ (reference sequence). Deletions cut 9 bases from V and 4 bases from J, with 9 bases between. Full variable domain (remainder filled in from reference TRBV7-9 and TRBJ1-2): DTGVSQNPRHKITKRGQNVTFRCDPISEHNRLYWYRQTLGQGPEFLTYFQNEAQLEKSRLLSDRFSAERPKGSFSTLEIQRTEQGDSAMYLCASGGGYGYTFGSGTRLTVV.